The T cell receptor (beta chain) described here comes from a study of blood T cell repertoires in COVID-19. Germline V gives CDR1 LNHDA, CDR2 SQIVND (reference sequence). The CDR3 spans 15 residues. V lost 5 bases and J 0 bases, leaving 10 bases between the germline ends. Profiled with immunoSEQ multiplex PCR; TCRdb holds only in-frame clones, not every one. Among tens of thousands of clones listed, 80% to 90% were seen once. The receptor comes from a man between 65 and 85 years old with acute or convalescent COVID-19. Specimen: peripheral blood. The chain carries TRBV19 and TRBJ1-4; D remains unclear. CDR3 bases: TGTGCCAGTAGTTCCCTACAGACAACTAATGAAAAACTGTTTTTT. Translating it yields CASSSLQTTNEKLFF. Complete variable domain (other parts from reference TRBV19 and TRBJ1-4): DGGITQSPKYLFRKEGQNVTLSCEQNLNHDAMYWYRQDPGQGLRLIYYSQIVNDFQKGDIAEGYSVSREKKESFPLTVTSAQKNPTAFYLCASSSLQTTNEKLFFGSGTQLSVL.